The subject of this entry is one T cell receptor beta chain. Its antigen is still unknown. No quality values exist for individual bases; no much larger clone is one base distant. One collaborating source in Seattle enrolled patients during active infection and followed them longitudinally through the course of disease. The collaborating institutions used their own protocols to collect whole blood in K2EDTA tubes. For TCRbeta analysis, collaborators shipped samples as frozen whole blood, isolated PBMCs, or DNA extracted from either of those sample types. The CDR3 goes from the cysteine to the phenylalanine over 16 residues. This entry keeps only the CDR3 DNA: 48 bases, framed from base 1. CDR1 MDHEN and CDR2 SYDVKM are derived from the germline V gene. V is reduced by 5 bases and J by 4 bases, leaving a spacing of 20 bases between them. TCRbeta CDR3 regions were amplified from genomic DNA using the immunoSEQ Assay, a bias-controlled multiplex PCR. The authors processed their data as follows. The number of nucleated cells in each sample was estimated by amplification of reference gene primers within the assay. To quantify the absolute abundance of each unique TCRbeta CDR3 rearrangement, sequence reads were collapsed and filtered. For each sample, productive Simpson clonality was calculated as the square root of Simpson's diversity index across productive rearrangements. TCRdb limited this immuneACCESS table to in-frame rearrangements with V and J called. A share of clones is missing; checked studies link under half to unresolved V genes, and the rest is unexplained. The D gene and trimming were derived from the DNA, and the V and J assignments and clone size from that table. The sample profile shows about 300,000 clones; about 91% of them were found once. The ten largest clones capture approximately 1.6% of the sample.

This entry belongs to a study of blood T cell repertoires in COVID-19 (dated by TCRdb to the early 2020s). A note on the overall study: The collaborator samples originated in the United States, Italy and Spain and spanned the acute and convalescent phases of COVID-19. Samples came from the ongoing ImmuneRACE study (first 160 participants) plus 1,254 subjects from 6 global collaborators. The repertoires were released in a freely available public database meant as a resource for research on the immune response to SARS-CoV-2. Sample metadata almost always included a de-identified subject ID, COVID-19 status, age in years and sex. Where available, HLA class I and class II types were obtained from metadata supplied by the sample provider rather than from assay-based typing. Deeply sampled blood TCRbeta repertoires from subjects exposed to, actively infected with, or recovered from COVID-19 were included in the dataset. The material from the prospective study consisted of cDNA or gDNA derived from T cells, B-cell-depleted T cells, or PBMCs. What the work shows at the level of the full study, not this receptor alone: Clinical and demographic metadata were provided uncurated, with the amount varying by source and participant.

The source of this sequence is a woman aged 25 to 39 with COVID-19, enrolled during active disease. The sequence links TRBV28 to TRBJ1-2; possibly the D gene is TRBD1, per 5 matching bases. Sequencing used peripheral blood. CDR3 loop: CASSTGSGGEVYGYTF. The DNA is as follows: TGTGCCAGCAGTACAGGTTCTGGAGGGGAGGTCTATGGCTACACCTTC.